Detailed here is one T cell receptor (beta chain). Measured with immunoSEQ multiplex PCR; TCRdb has only the in-frame clones, and not every one. This sample has tens of thousands of clones, with 60% to 85% found just once. This sample stems from a study of blood T cell repertoires in COVID-19. Turning to the study itself: T cells, B-cell-depleted T cells, or PBMCs provided the cDNA or gDNA that served as material.

CDR1 GTSNPN and CDR2 SVGIG come from the germline V gene (reference sequence). The ends were cut back, 6 bases at V and 2 bases at J, with 13 bases in the middle. CDR3 length: 13 residues. The chain recombines TRBV30 with TRBJ1-1; D gene ambiguous. The sequencing sample was made of peripheral blood. The receptor was isolated from a man between 65 and 80 years old with active or convalescent COVID-19. The CDR3 nucleotides are TGTGCCTGTTTAAGGACGGGAAACACTGAAGCTTTCTTT. Protein product: CACLRTGNTEAFF.